The present entry profiles one T cell receptor (beta chain) with its context. These data belong to a study of regulatory T cells in long-lasting Graves disease. Time point reported: newly diagnosed GD, antithyroid drugs for less than 3 months. PBMC-extracted RNA yielded the TCR library. The CDR3 runs to 17 residues. Unmatched junction bases numbered 10, after V lost 4 bases and J lost 2 bases. Germline V gene lookup returns CDR1 SEHNR and CDR2 FQNEAQ (reference sequence). Combining iRepertoire HTBI primers with Arm-PCR of CDR3 regions, the authors built TCR beta libraries. In the original workflow: Sequenced samples collectively carried 55 to 80 TRBV and 14 to 15 TRBJ segments. One entry per CDR3 protein, called by TCRdb with MiXCR from the multiplex PCR reads. The V and J calls follow TCRdb's processing rather than the paper's. Of about 450,000 distinct CDR3 sequences listed, around 17% are singletons.

The sample was also reused in another study, on T cells in Graves' hyperthyroidism and ophthalmopathy.

The sequence was collected from a woman under 40 with Graves disease. Sequences were derived from peripheral blood mononuclear cells (PBMCs), sampled at new diagnosis, from a patient treated with antithyroid drugs. This chain joins TRBV7-9 and TRBJ2-1, with 8 bases identical to TRBD1. In DNA form, the CDR3 reads TGTGCCAGCAGCTCCCTAGGTGGGGGACAGGCCTACAATGAGCAGTTCTTC. It codes for CASSSLGGGQAYNEQFF. Complete variable domain (other parts from reference TRBV7-9 and TRBJ2-1): DTGVSQNPRHKITKRGQNVTFRCDPISEHNRLYWYRQTLGQGPEFLTYFQNEAQLEKSRLLSDRFSAERPKGSFSTLEIQRTEQGDSAMYLCASSSLGGGQAYNEQFFGPGTRLTVL.